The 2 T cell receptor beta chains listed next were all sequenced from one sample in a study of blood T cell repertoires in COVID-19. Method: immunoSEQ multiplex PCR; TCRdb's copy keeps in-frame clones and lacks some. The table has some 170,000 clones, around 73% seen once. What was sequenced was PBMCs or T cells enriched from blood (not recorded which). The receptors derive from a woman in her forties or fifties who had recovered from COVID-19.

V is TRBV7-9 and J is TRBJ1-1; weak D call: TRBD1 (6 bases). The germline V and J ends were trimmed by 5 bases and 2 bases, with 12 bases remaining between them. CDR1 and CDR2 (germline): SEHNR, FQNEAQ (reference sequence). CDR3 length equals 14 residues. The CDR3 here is CASSNRDTNTEAFF. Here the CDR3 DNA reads TGTGCCAGCAGCAACCGGGACACTAACACTGAAGCTTTCTTT.

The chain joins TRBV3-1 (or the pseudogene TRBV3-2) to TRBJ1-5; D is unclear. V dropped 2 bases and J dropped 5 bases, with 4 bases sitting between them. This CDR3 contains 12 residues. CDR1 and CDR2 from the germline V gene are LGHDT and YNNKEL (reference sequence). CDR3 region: CASSQQDQPQHF. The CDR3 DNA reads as TGTGCCAGCAGCCAACAGGATCAGCCCCAGCATTTT.